A selection of T cell receptor beta chains follows, all from one sample in a study of blood T cells in healthy people across ages. TCRdb redid the calling of the 5' RACE reads with MiXCR, one entry per CDR3 protein. This table has around 1,000,000 distinct CDR3 sequences, approximately 25% appearing once. The data also belong to a second study, concerning T cells of mothers and their children.

The sample comprised blood. Every receptor here comes from a girl aged 2 to 10 in good health. CDR3s include the opening cysteine and the closing phenylalanine or tryptophan. A D gene is named only where the DNA matches it firmly. Some rows mark clone size as missing; the rest say once, few, many or name a class of expanded clone.

j_gene | d_gene | v_gene | abundance | CDR3aa | CDR3nt
TRBJ1-4 | TRBD1 | TRBV25-1 | few | CASSELGQGRYEKLFF | TGTGCCAGCAGTGAACTGGGACAGGGAAGGTATGAAAAACTGTTTTTT
TRBJ2-7 | - | TRBV6-1 | - | CASNPTKGREQYF | TGTGCCAGCAATCCTACGAAGGGACGGGAGCAGTACTTC
TRBJ2-7 | - | TRBV28 | - | CASSFVQRKYF | TGTGCCAGCAGTTTTGTACAGCGAAAGTACTTC
TRBJ1-4 | - | TRBV20-1 | few | CSARDLGDNEKLFF | TGCAGTGCTAGAGATCTGGGTGACAATGAAAAACTGTTTTTT
TRBJ2-1 | TRBD1 | TRBV7-8 | - | CASSPGQLHNEQFF | TGTGCCAGCAGCCCGGGACAGCTCCACAATGAGCAGTTCTTC
TRBJ2-1 | - | TRBV7-2 | - | CASSFLSPGREQFF | TGTGCCAGCAGCTTCCTAAGCCCTGGGAGGGAGCAGTTCTTC
TRBJ2-1 | - | TRBV4-2 | - | CASSQGGYKNNEQFF | TGTGCCAGCAGCCAAGGCGGCTATAAGAACAATGAGCAGTTCTTC
TRBJ2-5 | - | TRBV12-3/TRBV12-4 | - | CASSKLGGGLNQETQYF | TGTGCCAGCAGTAAGCTCGGGGGTGGACTAAACCAAGAGACCCAGTACTTC
TRBJ1-2 | TRBD1 | TRBV6-6 | - | CASSYLTGDTDYGYTF | TGTGCCAGCAGTTACTTGACAGGGGACACGGACTATGGCTACACCTTC
TRBJ2-7 | TRBD1 | TRBV12-3/TRBV12-4 | few | CASTLGGQGYEQYF | TGTGCCAGTACCTTGGGCGGACAGGGCTACGAGCAGTACTTC
TRBJ2-5 | - | TRBV10-3 | - | CAIKTQGTGTQYF | TGTGCCATCAAGACTCAGGGGACCGGGACCCAGTACTTC
TRBJ2-7 | TRBD2 | TRBV12-5 | - | CASAKGAGGFSYEQYF | TGTGCTAGTGCTAAAGGAGCGGGAGGTTTCTCCTACGAGCAGTACTTC
TRBJ2-1 | - | TRBV20-1 | - | CSAAALDEQFF | TGCAGTGCAGCGGCCCTTGATGAGCAGTTCTTC
TRBJ1-3 | - | TRBV19 | - | CASSIWTTGNGNTIYF | TGTGCCAGTAGTATATGGACGACAGGTAACGGAAACACCATATATTTT
TRBJ2-7 | TRBD2 | TRBV3-1 | few | CASSSRLAGHEQYF | TGTGCCAGCAGCTCCAGACTAGCGGGGCACGAGCAGTACTTC
TRBJ1-5 | TRBD1 | TRBV5-1 | - | CASSPNPGQNSNQPQHF | TGCGCCAGCAGCCCCAACCCGGGACAGAATAGCAATCAGCCCCAGCATTTT
TRBJ2-1 | - | TRBV10-3 | few | CAISELLGNEQFF | TGTGCCATCAGTGAACTCCTAGGGAATGAGCAGTTCTTC
TRBJ2-1 | TRBD2 | TRBV5-1 | few | CASSLGGSPFYNEQFF | TGCGCCAGCAGCTTGGGCGGGAGTCCGTTCTACAATGAGCAGTTCTTC
TRBJ2-2 | TRBD2 | TRBV5-1 | - | CASSLAGLAGGAGELFF | TGCGCCAGCAGCTTGGCCGGACTAGCGGGAGGGGCCGGGGAGCTGTTTTTT
TRBJ1-2 | - | TRBV12-3/TRBV12-4 | - | CASNTDSDPSYGYTF | TGTGCCAGCAACACCGATTCGGACCCGAGCTATGGCTACACCTTC
TRBJ2-1 | - | TRBV20-1 | - | CSASPDALGYEQFF | TGCAGTGCTAGCCCCGATGCCCTTGGGTATGAGCAGTTCTTC
TRBJ2-7 | TRBD2 | TRBV15 | few | CATSRESGGPWEQYF | TGTGCCACCAGCAGAGAAAGCGGGGGCCCCTGGGAGCAGTACTTC
TRBJ1-2 | - | TRBV7-9 | - | CASSPSNGYTF | TGTGCCAGCAGCCCATCTAACGGCTACACCTTC
TRBJ2-7 | - | TRBV7-8 | few | CASSLDSRQDPSHKTYEQYF | TGTGCCAGCAGCTTAGACTCTCGACAGGATCCCAGCCATAAGACCTACGAGCAGTACTTC
TRBJ1-5 | - | TRBV5-5 | - | CASSLGVTGIRNQPQHF | TGTGCCAGCAGCTTGGGGGTCACAGGGATTCGAAATCAGCCCCAGCATTTT
TRBJ2-3 | - | TRBV6-1 | few | CASSGGAGGTDTQYF | TGTGCCAGCAGTGGGGGGGCGGGCGGCACAGATACGCAGTATTTT
TRBJ1-1 | TRBD1 | TRBV12-3/TRBV12-4 | few | CASSFTRPGQSTEAFF | TGTGCCAGCAGTTTCACCCGTCCGGGACAGAGCACTGAAGCTTTCTTT
TRBJ1-6 | - | TRBV28 | - | CASRPDGLRPLHF | TGTGCCAGCAGGCCGGACGGACTTCGACCCCTCCACTTT
TRBJ2-5 | - | TRBV4-3 | - | CASSPILDSYEQYF | TGCGCCAGCAGCCCCATCTTGGACTCCTACGAACAGTACTTC
TRBJ1-5 | - | TRBV28 | medium-sized | CASSFWGNQPQHF | TGTGCCAGCAGTTTTTGGGGGAATCAGCCCCAGCATTTT
TRBJ1-2 | - | TRBV12-3/TRBV12-4 | - | CASNTGALYGYAF | TGTGCCAGCAATACCGGGGCCCTTTATGGCTACGCCTTC
TRBJ2-5 | - | TRBV29-1 | few | CSVRGRGETQYF | TGCAGCGTACGGGGGCGAGGAGAGACCCAGTACTTC
TRBJ2-3 | TRBD2 | TRBV29-1 | - | CSVEVSGGPGDTQYF | TGCAGCGTTGAGGTTAGCGGGGGACCGGGAGATACGCAGTATTTT
TRBJ2-3 | - | TRBV2 | - | CASSAFIGLPYF | TGTGCCAGCAGTGCTTTCATAGGACTACCGTATTTT
TRBJ2-5 | - | TRBV7-3 | - | CASSLIEWRQETQYF | TGTGCCAGCAGCTTAATCGAGTGGAGGCAAGAGACCCAGTACTTC
TRBJ2-7 | TRBD1 | TRBV6-2/TRBV6-3 | few | CASSYVLGQLTHEQYF | TGTGCCAGCAGTTACGTGTTGGGACAGCTGACTCATGAGCAGTACTTC
TRBJ2-1 | - | TRBV5-1 | - | CASSLHIGSYNEQFF | TGCGCCAGCAGCTTGCATATAGGCTCCTACAATGAGCAGTTCTTC
TRBJ2-1 | - | TRBV4-3 | few | CASSQDLAGYYNEQFF | TGCGCCAGCAGCCAAGATTTGGCGGGGTATTACAATGAGCAGTTCTTC
TRBJ1-2 | - | TRBV7-2 | - | CASSLIGAPGVGGYTF | TGTGCCAGCAGCTTAATAGGGGCCCCAGGAGTGGGAGGCTACACCTTC
TRBJ2-1 | TRBD2 | TRBV7-6 | - | CASSPTLLAGGPNEQFF | TGTGCCAGCAGCCCGACATTACTAGCGGGGGGGCCTAATGAGCAGTTCTTC
TRBJ2-1 | - | TRBV12-5 | - | CASGFSLGLNEQFF | TGTGCTAGTGGTTTCAGTTTAGGACTCAATGAGCAGTTCTTC
TRBJ2-1 | - | TRBV9 | - | CASSSQGWEEQFF | TGTGCCAGCAGCTCTCAGGGGTGGGAAGAGCAGTTCTTC
TRBJ2-1 | TRBD2 | TRBV4-1 | - | CASSHLGLAESNNEQFF | TGCGCCAGCAGCCACCTGGGACTAGCGGAGTCGAACAATGAGCAGTTCTTC
TRBJ2-3 | TRBD2 | TRBV4-3 | few | CASSQDQDLAGADTQYF | TGCGCCAGCAGCCAAGATCAGGACCTAGCGGGCGCGGATACGCAGTATTTT
TRBJ1-2 | TRBD1 | TRBV28 | - | CASSFDDREYNGYTF | TGTGCCAGCAGTTTTGACGACAGGGAGTATAATGGCTACACCTTC
TRBJ1-5 | - | TRBV28 | - | CASTPRGRADNQPQHF | TGTGCCAGCACTCCTAGGGGCAGGGCCGACAATCAGCCCCAGCATTTT
TRBJ1-2 | TRBD1 | TRBV5-6 | few | CASSHGTGNGYTF | TGTGCCAGCAGCCACGGGACAGGGAATGGCTACACCTTC
TRBJ1-2 | TRBD1 | TRBV12-3/TRBV12-4 | - | CASSRTGPGSGYTF | TGTGCCAGCAGTCGGACAGGACCTGGATCTGGCTACACCTTC
TRBJ1-2 | - | TRBV10-3 | - | CAISEFQMEGYTF | TGTGCCATCAGTGAGTTCCAGATGGAAGGCTACACCTTC
TRBJ2-5 | - | TRBV5-1 | - | CASSLGMGQGPETQYF | TGCGCCAGCAGCTTGGGTATGGGGCAGGGGCCGGAGACCCAGTACTTC
TRBJ1-4 | - | TRBV5-5 | - | CASSFLSGTRYEKLFF | TGTGCCAGCAGCTTTTTGTCGGGCACCCGTTATGAAAAACTGTTTTTT
TRBJ2-7 | TRBD2 | TRBV6-5 | - | CASSYRPSGFSYEQYF | TGTGCCAGCAGTTACCGGCCTAGCGGATTCTCCTACGAGCAGTACTTC
TRBJ2-3 | TRBD2 | TRBV7-2 | - | CASRSGGGRADTQYF | TGTGCCAGCAGGTCTGGCGGGGGGAGGGCAGATACGCAGTATTTT
TRBJ2-6 | - | TRBV29-1 | few | CSVAWTGANVLTF | TGCAGCGTTGCGTGGACTGGGGCCAACGTCCTGACTTTC
TRBJ2-7 | - | TRBV6-6 | - | CASSFGESSYEQYF | TGTGCCAGCAGTTTCGGGGAAAGCTCCTACGAGCAGTACTTC